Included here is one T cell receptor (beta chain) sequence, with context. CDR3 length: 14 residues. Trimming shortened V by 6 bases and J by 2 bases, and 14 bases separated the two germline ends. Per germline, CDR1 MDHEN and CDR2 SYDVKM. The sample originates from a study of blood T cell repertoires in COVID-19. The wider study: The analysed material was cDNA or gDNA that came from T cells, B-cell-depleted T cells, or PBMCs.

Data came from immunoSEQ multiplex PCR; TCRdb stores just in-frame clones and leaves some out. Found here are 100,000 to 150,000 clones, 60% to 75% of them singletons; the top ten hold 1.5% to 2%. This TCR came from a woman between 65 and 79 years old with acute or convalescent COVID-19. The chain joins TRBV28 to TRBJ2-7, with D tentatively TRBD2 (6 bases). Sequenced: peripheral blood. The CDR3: CASSTGLAAYEQYF. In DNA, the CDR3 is TGTGCCAGCAGCACGGGACTCGCCGCCTACGAGCAGTACTTC.